Listed below are T cell receptor beta chains from one sample, sequenced in a study of identical twins. TCRdb called the 5' RACE reads again in MiXCR, with one record for every CDR3 protein. The data show 500,000 or so distinct CDR3 sequences, roughly 13% seen once. The sample also formed part of further work on yellow fever vaccine responses in identical twins.

Material for sequencing was CD4+ T cells sorted from blood. These receptors were taken from a woman aged 18 to 35 in good health. CDR3s include the opening cysteine and the closing phenylalanine or tryptophan. A D gene is named only where the DNA matches it firmly. The size field is filled for only some rows; it gives once, few, many or a size class.

>TRBV5-4|NA|TRBJ2-3|NA
TGTGCCAGCAGCTTGGACTTAACACAGGTGGGACGGGATACGCAGTATTTT
CASSLDLTQVGRDTQYF
>TRBV28|NA|TRBJ2-7|NA
TGTGCCAGCAGTTTACCCGGGGCAGGCGACGAGCAGTACTTC
CASSLPGAGDEQYF
>TRBV13|few|TRBJ2-2|NA
TGTGCCAGCAGCTTGAAACTAGCCAACACCGGGGAGCTGTTTTTT
CASSLKLANTGELFF
>TRBV24-1|few|TRBJ2-3|TRBD1
TGTGCCACCAGTGATTTAACAGGGGGCCGAGGCACAGATACGCAGTATTTT
CATSDLTGGRGTDTQYF
>TRBV18|few|TRBJ2-7|TRBD2
TGTGCCAGCTCACCGCGGGGGACTAGCAGATTCTACGAGCAGTACTTC
CASSPRGTSRFYEQYF
>TRBV5-4|few|TRBJ2-3|TRBD1
TGTGCCAGCAGCTTGGAGGGGGCGAATACGCAGTATTTT
CASSLEGANTQYF
>TRBV24-1|NA|TRBJ2-5|NA
TGTGCCACCAGTGATCCCCGGCAGGGTGATTTAGAGACCCAGTACTTC
CATSDPRQGDLETQYF
>TRBV29-1|NA|TRBJ2-7|NA
TGCAGCGTTTTAACCGGGACGCTCTCCTACGAGCAGTACTTC
CSVLTGTLSYEQYF
>TRBV27|few|TRBJ2-5|NA
TGTGCCAGCAGCTTCCGGGACCCCTTCCGGGGGACCCAGTACTTC
CASSFRDPFRGTQYF
>TRBV2|few|TRBJ2-7|NA
TGTGCCATCAGACAGGCCGCCCCCAACGAGCAGTACTTC
CAIRQAAPNEQYF
>TRBV11-2|NA|TRBJ2-7|TRBD2
TGTGCCAGCAGCTTAAAGCCCCCTATGCATGCGGGAGGGCCCTACGAGCAGTACTTC
CASSLKPPMHAGGPYEQYF
>TRBV7-9|NA|TRBJ2-1|NA
TGTGCCAGCAGCTTTGCCCGGGCCGAGCAGTTCTTC
CASSFARAEQFF
>TRBV6-5|NA|TRBJ2-7|TRBD2
TGTGCCAGCAGTTTAGGACTAGCGGGGGGTAAAAGGGAGCAGTACTTC
CASSLGLAGGKREQYF
>TRBV12-3/TRBV12-4|many|TRBJ1-5|NA
TGTGCCAGCAGTAGTTTTAGGGACGCCGGTCGGCCCCAGCATTTT
CASSSFRDAGRPQHF
>TRBV28|NA|TRBJ2-1|TRBD2
TGTGCCAGCAGGCCGTCGGGCGGGGGGTTCAATGAGCAGTTCTTC
CASRPSGGGFNEQFF
>TRBV11-2|NA|TRBJ2-6|NA
TGTGCCAGCAGCCACCGTACGGCTGGGGCCAACGTCCTGACTTTC
CASSHRTAGANVLTF
>TRBV28|few|TRBJ2-7|TRBD1
TGTGCCAGCAGTTTACCGGGACAGGAGGAATACTTC
CASSLPGQEEYF
>TRBV7-2|NA|TRBJ2-2|NA
TGTGCCAGCAGCCATAGGGGTAGCCCCTTAACCGGGGAGCTGTTTTTT
CASSHRGSPLTGELFF
>TRBV27|NA|TRBJ2-5|TRBD2
TGTGCCAGCAGTTCTCTAGCGGGAGGGACGGAGACCCAGTACTTC
CASSSLAGGTETQYF
>TRBV7-8|NA|TRBJ2-4|NA
TGTGCCAGCAGCTTGATTGGTTTGTACTTC
CASSLIGLYF
>TRBV3-1|NA|TRBJ2-7|NA
TGTGCCAGCAGCCGCGGGGATCCTGGGTCCAACGAGCAGTACTTC
CASSRGDPGSNEQYF
>TRBV24-1|few|TRBJ2-1|TRBD2
TGTGCCATCAGGGGAGGCGGGGGGCCAGCCAATGAGCAGTTCTTC
CAIRGGGGPANEQFF
>TRBV7-9|NA|TRBJ1-1|NA
TGTGCCAGCAGCACCCAAGTTGGGGTTGGGAACACTGAAGCTTTCTTT
CASSTQVGVGNTEAFF
>TRBV28|few|TRBJ2-5|NA
TGTGCCAGCAGTTTACTATCAGAGACCCAGTACTTC
CASSLLSETQYF
>TRBV20-1|few|TRBJ2-2|TRBD2
TGCAGTGCTAGAGATTTTCGGGGGGGCCGCACCGGGGAGCTGTTTTTT
CSARDFRGGRTGELFF
>TRBV29-1|few|TRBJ1-2|NA
TGCAGCGTTGAAGACAGGGATTATGGCTACACCTTC
CSVEDRDYGYTF
>TRBV7-9|many|TRBJ1-2|NA
TGTGCCGGAAGCTGGGGGACCTATGGCTACACCTTC
CAGSWGTYGYTF
>TRBV5-1|many|TRBJ2-1|NA
TGCGCCAGCAGCGCGTTGGTGAGCTCCTACAATGAGCAGTTCTTC
CASSALVSSYNEQFF
>TRBV7-9|many|TRBJ2-1|NA
TGTGCCAGCAGCTCTAGGGGTGCCAGGGTCTATGAGCAGTTCTTC
CASSSRGARVYEQFF
>TRBV7-9|few|TRBJ2-7|NA
TGTGCCAGCAGCTTAGCGACACAATACTACGAGCAGTACTTC
CASSLATQYYEQYF
>TRBV28|few|TRBJ2-5|NA
TGTTCCACCTATCGACCCATCGGGGCCCAGTACTTC
CSTYRPIGAQYF
>TRBV6-5|few|TRBJ2-3|TRBD1
TGTGCCAGCAGTTACTGGGGACAGGGGGCCACAGATACGCAGTATTTT
CASSYWGQGATDTQYF
>TRBV12-2|few|TRBJ2-7|NA
TGTGCAAGTCGCTTACCCCCCAAAGTAGGGGGTCACGAGCAGTACTTC
CASRLPPKVGGHEQYF
>TRBV4-1|many|TRBJ2-1|NA
TGCGCCAGCAGCCAAGGACTAGTTTACTTTGAGCAGTTCTTC
CASSQGLVYFEQFF
>TRBV12-3/TRBV12-4|NA|TRBJ1-1|TRBD1
TGTGCCAGCAGTTTAGTGCTTGTTGGACAGGTGGACACTGAAGCTTTCTTT
CASSLVLVGQVDTEAFF
>TRBV6-5|few|TRBJ2-2|NA
TGTGCCAGCAGTTACGGGGCGAACACCGGGGAGCTGTTTTTT
CASSYGANTGELFF
>TRBV2|many|TRBJ2-7|TRBD1
TGTGCCAGCACCTGGGACAGGAGCTCCTACGAGCAGTACTTC
CASTWDRSSYEQYF
>TRBV19|NA|TRBJ2-3|TRBD2
TGTGCCAGTAGTACCAGGACTAGCGGGAGTTGGGATACGCAGTATTTT
CASSTRTSGSWDTQYF
>TRBV7-2|NA|TRBJ2-7|TRBD2
TGTGCCAGCAGCTTAGCAACCGGGACTAGCGGTTCCACCTACGAGCAGTACTTC
CASSLATGTSGSTYEQYF